What follows describes a single TCR beta chain. The V end lost 0 bases, the J end lost 4 bases, and 19 bases lay between the germline ends. In germline, CDR1 is SGHAT, CDR2 FQNNGV. CDR3 length equals 18 residues. Repertoires were generated with immunoSEQ multiplex PCR, while TCRdb's copy carries only in-frame clones and drops some. The table has tens of thousands of clones, around 93% seen once; the top ten hold about 2.9%. This sample is part of a study of T cells after somatic rescue of genetic block. The chain is built from TRBV11-2 and TRBJ2-4; a weak D match, TRBD1 (6 bases). The source material was peripheral blood mononuclear cells (PBMCs). The sequence was obtained from a man aged 35 to 55. This CDR3 is CASSLDLVGAATKNIQYF. Written as DNA, the CDR3 is TGTGCCAGCAGCTTAGATCTGGTGGGGGCAGCCACTAAAAACATTCAGTACTTC.